This paragraph reports one T cell receptor beta chain. It lacks a known antigen. No quality values exist for individual bases; no much larger clone is one base distant. The sample belongs to a study of blood T cell repertoires in COVID-19 (dated by TCRdb to 2020 to 2022). The study in broad terms: Samples covering the acute and convalescent phases of COVID-19 were provided by collaborators in the United States, Italy and Spain. The material from the prospective study consisted of cDNA or gDNA derived from T cells, B-cell-depleted T cells, or PBMCs. The dataset comprised deeply sampled blood TCRbeta repertoires from subjects exposed to, actively infected with, or recovered from COVID-19. A freely available public database, intended as a resource for researchers studying the immune response to SARS-CoV-2, is where the repertoires were released. The samples were drawn from the first 160 participants of the ongoing ImmuneRACE study and from about 1,200 subjects provided by 6 global collaborators. Nearly every sample came with metadata listing a de-identified subject ID, COVID-19 status, age in years and sex. Where available, HLA class I and class II types were obtained from metadata supplied by the sample provider rather than from assay-based typing. Results and caveats for the whole study, not just this receptor: Clinical and demographic metadata were provided uncurated, with the amount varying by source and participant.

Participants in the prospective study were enrolled through a virtual design, were aged about 18 to 90 years, and lived in fewer than 30 United States geographic areas. In the prospective study, cohorts were assigned on the basis of participant-reported clinical history obtained from a screening survey and a study questionnaire. ImmuneRACE Cohort 3 recovered participants were defined by two consecutive negative NP/OP PCR tests, healthcare professional clearance, or symptom resolution. Mobile phlebotomists in the prospective study collected whole blood, serum and a nasopharyngeal or oropharyngeal swab from every participant. Participants in the prospective study had the option to provide additional blood draws and questionnaires over a 2-month period. Prospective study blood samples were shipped either frozen or at room temperature before DNA extraction. TCRbeta CDR3 regions were amplified from genomic DNA by means of the immunoSEQ Assay, a bias-controlled multiplex PCR. The study's processing was this. The number of nucleated cells in each sample was estimated by amplification of reference gene primers within the assay. Sequence reads were collapsed and filtered to measure the absolute abundance of every unique TCRbeta CDR3 rearrangement. Productive Simpson clonality was computed per sample as the square root of Simpson's diversity index over productive rearrangements. TCRdb took over this immuneACCESS table, retaining in-frame rearrangements with V and J assigned. Such tables are incomplete; in checked studies, under half of the missing clones stem from an unresolved V gene, and the remainder is unexplained. The V and J calls and clone size are taken from that table; D and trimming were inferred from the DNA. Present in this sample are fewer than 200,000 clones, 70% to 90% of which were seen just once. Together, the top ten hold 3.5% to 5% of the sample.

The V end loses 5 bases and the J end loses 0 bases, and a stretch of 23 bases separates them. Including cysteine and phenylalanine, the CDR3 has 20 amino acids. The read is trimmed to its CDR3 DNA, 60 bases read in frame from base 1. CDR1 and CDR2, looked up from the germline V gene, are MDHEN and SYDVKM. The chain is encoded by TRBV28 joined to TRBJ2-6; the D gene lacks a confident call. The sequence was obtained from a woman aged 45-60 years who had recovered from COVID-19. The sequencing input was PBMCs or T cells enriched from blood (not recorded which). This receptor has the CDR3 CASSPGWLKPQDSGANVLTF. The nucleotide sequence reads as follows: TGTGCCAGCAGTCCAGGTTGGTTGAAGCCCCAAGACTCTGGGGCCAACGTCCTGACTTTC.